This entry describes one T cell receptor beta chain. Primers for the PCR totalled 60 Vbeta and 13 Jbeta. Measured with immunoSEQ multiplex PCR; TCRdb has only the in-frame clones, and not every one. The sample yields hundreds of thousands of clones, 70% to 80% seen once. The V end lost 0 bases, the J end lost 5 bases, and 11 bases lay between the germline ends. This CDR3 spans 14 amino acids. From germline, CDR1 is KGHSH and CDR2 LQKENI. This entry is derived from a study of cytomegalovirus exposure and HLA in healthy donors. Study background: The 100 million to 120 million unique TCR beta sequences, from 150 million to 200 million T cells, were found by an earlier analysis.

The chain links TRBV18 to TRBJ2-7, with D perhaps TRBD2 (6 bases). Sequenced: PBMCs. The TCR was taken from a woman between 55 and 75 years old in good health and CMV-seropositive. The chain's CDR3 is CASSPPEAGHEQYF. Here the CDR3 DNA reads TGTGCCAGCTCACCACCTGAAGCGGGCCACGAGCAGTACTTC. Complete variable domain (other parts from reference TRBV18 and TRBJ2-7): NAGVMQNPRHLVRRRGQEARLRCSPMKGHSHVYWYRQLPEEGLKFMVYLQKENIIDESGMPKERFSAEFPKEGPSILRIQQVVRGDSAAYFCASSPPEAGHEQYFGPGTRLTVT.